The 16 T cell receptor beta chains listed next were all sequenced from one sample in a study of TIL therapy for anti-PD-1-resistant metastatic lung cancer. Stated time point: pre-treatment sample, taken before nivolumab and TIL therapy. Sequencing used immunoSEQ v3. Clones were sequenced by immunoSEQ multiplex PCR, and TCRdb holds only the in-frame ones, with some missing. Seen here are around 20,000 clones, around 76% observed once, and the top ten hold under 9.5%. The sample here was blood, taken at baseline. These receptors were obtained from a person aged 25-80 years with non-small cell lung cancer.

The chain links TRBV5-1 to TRBJ1-2, with TRBD1 matching over 10 bases. Germline CDR1 SGHRS, CDR2 YFSETQ. V trimming: 4 bases; J trimming: 4 bases; junction bases outside the gene matches: 4. The CDR3 length is 14 residues. CDR3 DNA sequence: TGCGCCAGCAGCCGACAGGGGGCTGGCTATGGCTACACCTTC. This encodes CASSRQGAGYGYTF.

The V call is TRBV2, the J call TRBJ2-7; unclear D gene. The germline V gene encodes CDR1 SNHLY and CDR2 FYNNEI. This CDR3 is built from 12 residues. Trimming took off 8 bases at V and 6 bases at J, with 14 bases between the two ends. The CDR3 here is CASGWASSEQYF. DNA of the CDR3: TGTGCCAGCGGGTGGGCTAGTTCCGAGCAGTACTTC. Variable domain in full (rest from reference TRBV2 and TRBJ2-7): EPEVTQTPSHQVTQMGQEVILRCVPISNHLYFYWYRQILGQKVEFLVSFYNNEISEKSEIFDDQFSVERPDGSNFTLKIRSTKLEDSAMYFCASGWASSEQYFGPGTRLTVT.

The chain joins TRBV5-6 to TRBJ2-5; 9 nucleotides match TRBD1. The J call could be wrong; TRBJ2-7 is a better fit for the DNA end. The germline CDR1 and CDR2 sequences are SGHDT and YYEEEE. The CDR3 is made up of 14 amino acids. For the CDR3, the DNA is TGTGCCAGCAGCTCCGGGACAGGGACCTACGAGCAGTACTTC. The encoded protein is CASSSGTGTYEQYF.

This rearrangement joins TRBV2 to TRBJ2-2; D gene unclear. Deletions cut 8 bases from V and 6 bases from J, with 13 bases between. The CDR3 is 13 residues long. The germline gives CDR1 SNHLY, CDR2 FYNNEI. The CDR3 spells CASSGISAGELFF. The CDR3, as DNA: TGTGCCAGCTCTGGCATCTCGGCCGGGGAGCTGTTTTTT.

The gene calls are TRBV6-5 and TRBJ2-7; no clear D. Between the trimmed V and J ends, which lost 0 bases and 4 bases, there was a span of 7 bases. The CDR3 runs 13 residues. CDR1 MNHEY and CDR2 SVGAGI come from the germline V gene. CDR3 bases: TGTGCCAGCAGTTACTCGACGAGTTACGAGCAGTACTTC. Amino acids: CASSYSTSYEQYF.

The chain uses TRBV28 and TRBJ1-6; 11 nucleotides agree with TRBD1. Germline V gives CDR1 MDHEN, CDR2 SYDVKM. CDR3 length: 15 amino acids. J lost 7 bases, V lost 2 bases, and 1 base had no gene match. CDR3 loop: CASSLGQGANSPLHF. The CDR3 DNA follows: TGTGCCAGCAGTTTAGGACAGGGGGCGAATTCACCCCTCCACTTT.

This clone appeared a few times. The chain joins TRBV9 to TRBJ2-1; TRBD2 agrees at 13 bases. The V gene end was trimmed by 4 bases and the J gene end by 6 bases; junction bases not matched to a gene: 10. CDR3 length: 17 amino acids. Per the germline V gene, CDR1 is SGDLS and CDR2 is YYNGEE. DNA of the CDR3: TGTGCCAGCAGCTTAGGACTAGCGGGGGTCTTCGCCAATGAGCAGTTCTTC. Translated: CASSLGLAGVFANEQFF. Looking up the rest from reference TRBV9 and TRBJ2-1 gives the full variable domain: DSGVTQTPKHLITATGQRVTLRCSPRSGDLSVYWYQQSLDQGLQFLIQYYNGEERAKGNILERFSAQQFPDLHSELNLSSLELGDSALYFCASSLGLAGVFANEQFFGPGTRLTVL.

CDR3 coding DNA: TGTGCCAGCAGCTCTGGGGCCAGGACAGATACGCAGTATTTT. Amino acid sequence: CASSSGARTDTQYF. The chain has TRBV5-6 and TRBJ2-3; perhaps TRBD1 as D (5 bases). V dropped 3 bases and J dropped 3 bases, with 11 bases sitting between them. The germline CDR1 and CDR2 sequences are SGHDT and YYEEEE. CDR3 length equals 14 residues.

The chain combines TRBV4-1 with TRBJ2-3, with D perhaps TRBD2 (6 bases). CDR1 is MGHRA and CDR2 is YSYEKL in the germline V gene. V lost 4 bases to trimming and J lost 0 bases, with 11 bases between them. This CDR3 spans 15 amino acids. CDR3 sequence reads: CASSPWGDSTDTQYF. CDR3 nucleotides: TGCGCCAGCAGCCCGTGGGGGGACAGCACAGATACGCAGTATTTT.

The chain uses TRBV5-5 and TRBJ2-7; D unclear. Germline V CDR1 and CDR2: SGHKS, YYEKEE (reference sequence). Trimming shortened V by 3 bases and J by 2 bases, and 12 bases separated the two germline ends. The CDR3 has 14 residues. Here the CDR3 DNA reads TGTGCCAGCAGCTCGGAAGGGCCAACCTACGAGCAGTACTTC. It is translated as CASSSEGPTYEQYF. The full variable domain, in which reference TRBV5-5 and TRBJ2-7 provide the parts outside the CDR3, is DAGVTQSPTHLIKTRGQQVTLRCSPISGHKSVSWYQQVLGQGPQFIFQYYEKEERGRGNFPDRFSARQFPNYSSELNVNALLLGDSALYLCASSSEGPTYEQYFGPGTRLTVT.

The chain recombines TRBV4-2 with TRBJ2-7; 15 positions agree with TRBD2. There are 17 residues in the CDR3. J gave up 1 base and V 5 bases, and 6 bases lay outside the gene matches. Germline V gene sequence: CDR1 LGHNA, CDR2 YNFKEQ. CDR3 in amino acids: CASSSGTSGRPSYEQYF. CDR3 coding DNA: TGTGCCAGCAGCTCCGGGACTAGCGGGAGGCCTTCCTACGAGCAGTACTTC.

This clone was seen a handful of times. V gene TRBV19 combines with J gene TRBJ1-5; the D is unclear. CDR1 and CDR2 (germline): LNHDA, SQIVND (reference sequence). The CDR3 sequence is 15 residues long. V was pared by 4 bases and J by 0 bases, with 10 bases between. The CDR3 DNA sequence: TGTGCCAGTAGTAATGCCGGAGGTAGCAATCAGCCCCAGCATTTT. Translated: CASSNAGGSNQPQHF.

The rearrangement uses TRBV9 and TRBJ1-4; maybe TRBD1 (6 bases). The CDR3 extends over 14 amino acids. The V end was cut by 3 bases, the J end by 8 bases, with 14 bases between. CDR1 and CDR2 from the germline V gene are SGDLS and YYNGEE. CDR3 bases: TGTGCCAGCAGCGAACCGGGGGCGGGGGAAAAACTGTTTTTT. Residues: CASSEPGAGEKLFF.

The DNA for the CDR3 is TGTGCCAGCAGCAGGTCTTCACGGAAAGGGGCCTACGAGCAGTACTTC. Encoded protein: CASSRSSRKGAYEQYF. The chain joins TRBV7-6 to TRBJ2-5; TRBD1 might be the D (5 bases). The J call is in doubt because the DNA end fits TRBJ2-7 better. Germline CDR1 is SGHVS and CDR2 is FNYEAQ. CDR3 size: 16 residues.

DNA of the CDR3: TGTGCCAGCAGTGCAAACCAGCCGGGACAGGGGACCTACGAGCAGTACTTC. Protein: CASSANQPGQGTYEQYF. V usage is TRBV2 and J usage is TRBJ2-7, with TRBD1 matching 10 bases. V was pared by 4 bases and J by 2 bases, with 11 bases of the junction left unmatched. Germline lookup yields CDR1 SNHLY and CDR2 FYNNEI. There are 17 residues in the CDR3.

V usage is TRBV5-4 and J usage is TRBJ2-1; no clear D. This CDR3 has 13 residues. V gave up 0 bases and J gave up 7 bases, with 8 bases separating them. Germline-derived CDR1 and CDR2 are SGHNT and YYREEE (reference sequence). This CDR3 is CASSLVRLNEQFF. The DNA for the CDR3 is TGTGCCAGCAGCTTGGTACGGTTAAATGAGCAGTTCTTC.